Detailed here is one T cell receptor beta chain. The repertoire was sequenced with immunoSEQ multiplex PCR; TCRdb's copy has only in-frame clones and lacks some. The profile shows tens of thousands of clones, roughly 80% of them singletons. This CDR3 is 16 amino acids long. Germline CDR1 and CDR2: MGHRA and YSYEKL. V shed 5 bases, J shed 3 bases, and the junction held 10 bases outside the gene matches. The data were taken from a study of stem cell transplantation in POMP-related autoinflammatory disease. Study-wide context: Before transplant, CD4+ T cells skewed naive and CD8+ proportions were low.

Prominent immunodeficiency with autoinflammation defined PRAID. The clonotype originates from a human donor with POMP-related autoinflammation and immune dysregulation (PRAID). This material consisted of CD4+ T cells from PBMCs, taken before stem cell transplantation. The V call is TRBV4-1, the J call TRBJ2-1, with 7 bases fitting TRBD2. As DNA, the CDR3 is TGCGCCAGCAGCGATAACAGCGGGGCTCACTACAATGAGCAGTTCTTC. Translated, it gives CASSDNSGAHYNEQFF.